One and the same sample provided the 23 T cell receptor beta chains below, sequenced in a study of shared clonotypes between healthy human individuals. Method: immunoSEQ multiplex PCR; TCRdb's copy keeps in-frame clones and lacks some. Of about 2,500,000 clones detected, 85% to 95% appear once; the ten largest clones hold roughly 0.15%. The sample was naive CD4+ T cells sorted from blood. Subset specified: CD45RA+ positively selected. These receptors all stem from a man younger than 35 in good health.

The gene calls are TRBV5-1 and TRBJ2-7; D uncertain. This CDR3 is built from 11 residues. Germline assignment: CDR1 SGHRS and CDR2 YFSETQ. The V end was cut by 5 bases, the J end by 7 bases, with 10 bases between. This CDR3 is CASRREGEQYF. The CDR3 DNA reads as TGCGCCAGCAGACGAGAAGGGGAGCAGTACTTC.

In DNA form, the CDR3 reads TGTGCCAGCAGTCAAGGACTGTTGAATCAGCCCCAGCATTTT. The encoded protein is CASSQGLLNQPQHF. The rearrangement joins TRBV6-5 to TRBJ1-5, with no clear D. Trimming shortened V by 5 bases and J by 4 bases, and 12 bases separated the two germline ends. The CDR3 is 14 amino acids. Germline values: CDR1 MNHEY, CDR2 SVGAGI.

V and J are TRBV11-2 and TRBJ2-5; 8 bases agree with TRBD1. CDR1 and CDR2 (germline): SGHAT, FQNNGV. The V segment lost 0 bases and the J segment 10 bases; nucleotides outside the gene matches: 4. The CDR3 has 13 residues. This CDR3 reads CASSLESQGVQYF. CDR3 in DNA: TGTGCCAGCAGCTTAGAGTCACAGGGGGTCCAGTACTTC.

This chain uses TRBV7-2 with TRBJ1-2; the match to TRBD1 covers 10 bases. The germline V gene encodes CDR1 SGHTA and CDR2 FQGNSA. Germline trimming cut 4 bases from V and 4 bases from J; bases unmatched to any gene: 6. CDR3 length equals 15 residues. The CDR3 DNA reads as TGTGCCAGCAGCTCCTTCGGGACAGGGGCCTATGGCTACACCTTC. Protein sequence: CASSSFGTGAYGYTF.

V gene TRBV30 combines with J gene TRBJ1-4; 9 positions agree with TRBD1. Trimming cost V 3 bases and J 7 bases; bases outside gene matches: 15. Looked up from germline, CDR1 is GTSNPN and CDR2 is SVGIG (reference sequence). The CDR3 extends over 17 amino acids. The CDR3 DNA sequence: TGTGCCTGGAGATTGTTTCCGGGACAGGGCGGGAGTGAAAAACTGTTTTTT. Translating gives CAWRLFPGQGGSEKLFF.

This clone has more than one count but fewer than ten. The CDR3 DNA reads as TGCGCCAGCAACTCACAGGGTATAACTTTCTTT. Protein product: CASNSQGITFF. The chain joins TRBV10-1 to TRBJ1-1; possibly TRBD1 for D (6 bases). Germline V gene data show CDR1 as WNHNN and CDR2 as SYGVQD (reference sequence). The CDR3 length is 11 residues. Deletions cut 7 bases from V and 12 bases from J, with 15 bases between.

The V call is TRBV7-2, the J call TRBJ2-1; the match to TRBD2 covers 16 bases. V shed 5 bases and J 8 bases; nucleotides not matched to a gene: 12. This CDR3 has 18 amino acids. Germline CDR1 and CDR2: SGHTA and FQGNSA. The CDR3 DNA is TGTGCCAGCAGCCGAGGGACTAGCGGGGGGGCAGTGTTATATGAGCAGTTCTTC. This sequence encodes CASSRGTSGGAVLYEQFF.

This rearrangement joins TRBV9 to TRBJ2-3; D is tentatively TRBD1 or TRBD2 (6 bases each). This CDR3 region has 16 residues. CDR1 SGDLS and CDR2 YYNGEE come from the germline V gene. Trimming left V 6 bases short and J 4 bases short, with 21 bases between. The CDR3 DNA reads TGTGCCAGCACCCTAGGGGGGTCCCGTGGCGCAGATACGCAGTATTTT. Amino acids: CASTLGGSRGADTQYF. The whole variable domain, filled in from reference TRBV9 and TRBJ2-3, reads DSGVTQTPKHLITATGQRVTLRCSPRSGDLSVYWYQQSLDQGLQFLIQYYNGEERAKGNILERFSAQQFPDLHSELNLSSLELGDSALYFCASTLGGSRGADTQYFGPGTRLTVL.

This clone showed up just once. The chain employs TRBV10-3 and TRBJ2-3; D may be TRBD2 (5 bases). CDR1 ENHRY and CDR2 SYGVKD come from the germline V gene. Between the trimmed V and J ends, which lost 2 bases and 3 bases, there was a span of 9 bases. CDR3 length equals 14 residues. CDR3 loop: CAISEGRLTDTQYF. The CDR3 DNA reads TGTGCCATCAGTGAGGGGCGACTAACAGATACGCAGTATTTT.

The chain employs TRBV5-4 and TRBJ2-7; D may be TRBD1 or TRBD2 (5 bases each). Germline CDR1 SGHNT, CDR2 YYREEE (reference sequence). The CDR3 runs 16 residues. The ends were cut back, 3 bases at V and 4 bases at J, with 20 bases in the middle. The CDR3 is CASSSEAAGLGYEQYF. The CDR3 DNA is TGTGCCAGCAGCTCGGAGGCTGCAGGGCTAGGTTACGAGCAGTACTTC.

This rearrangement joins TRBV7-3 to TRBJ2-3; D not certain. CDR3 size: 14 residues. The germline gives CDR1 SGHTA, CDR2 FQGTGA. Deletions cut 2 bases from V and 1 base from J, with 7 bases between. In DNA form, the CDR3 reads TGTGCCAGCAGCTTATTCCCCGGCACAGATACGCAGTATTTT. Protein sequence: CASSLFPGTDTQYF. The whole variable domain, remainder taken from reference TRBV7-3 and TRBJ2-3, is GAGVSQTPSNKVTEKGKYVELRCDPISGHTALYWYRQSLGQGPEFLIYFQGTGAADDSGLPNDRFFAVRPEGSVSTLKIQRTERGDSAVYLCASSLFPGTDTQYFGPGTRLTVL.

The genes are TRBV10-1 and TRBJ1-1; weak D call: TRBD1 (5 bases). The V and J ends lost 2 bases and 11 bases respectively, with 15 bases between them. Looked up from germline, CDR1 is WNHNN and CDR2 is SYGVQD (reference sequence). This CDR3 spans 13 amino acids. The CDR3 is CASSELGGMGAFF. CDR3 bases: TGCGCCAGCAGTGAGCTGGGGGGGATGGGGGCTTTCTTT.

This clone occurred a few times. The same CDR3 also results from other DNA sequences found in this sample. The rearrangement uses TRBV10-3 and TRBJ1-4, with D uncertain. Germline lookup yields CDR1 ENHRY and CDR2 SYGVKD. Deletions cut 3 bases from V and 8 bases from J, with 4 bases between. The length of the CDR3 is 11 residues. The CDR3 DNA is TGTGCCATCAGTGAAGGAGAAAAACTGTTTTTT. Its translation: CAISEGEKLFF.

The chain couples TRBV6-5 to TRBJ2-7; 8 bases align to TRBD2. V lost 5 bases to trimming and J lost 6 bases; unmatched junction nucleotides: 9. Germline V lookup: CDR1 MNHEY, CDR2 SVGAGI. CDR3 length: 14 amino acids. CDR3 sequence (DNA): TGTGCCAGCAGTCCATCTATTCGGGGGGGCGAGCAGTACTTC. Translated, it gives CASSPSIRGGEQYF.

The chain uses TRBV21-1 and TRBJ2-6; TRBD2 reflects the table's D call only, with no check against the DNA. TRBV21-1 is a pseudogene locus. This CDR3 comprises 18 residues. In nucleotides, the CDR3 is TGTGCCAGCAGCAACGATCCCGGGGGGCTCTCTGGGGCCAACGTCCTGACTTTC. It yields the protein CASSNDPGGLSGANVLTF.

On this clone: Other DNA sequences within the sample encode an identical CDR3. This chain connects TRBV5-1 to TRBJ2-3; D might be TRBD1 (6 bases). Per the germline V gene, CDR1 is SGHRS and CDR2 is YFSETQ. The germline V and J ends were trimmed by 3 bases and 6 bases, with 8 bases remaining between them. The CDR3 consists of 12 residues. Written as DNA, the CDR3 is TGCGCCAGCAGCTGGGGGCAGGATACGCAGTATTTT. Translation gives CASSWGQDTQYF.

V is TRBV28 and J is TRBJ2-7; 10 bases map to TRBD2. Trimming took 7 bases from V and 1 from J; bases not matched to a gene: 7. CDR1 is MDHEN, CDR2 SYDVKM, per germline. The CDR3 totals 15 residues. The CDR3 protein is CASTEVAGGSYEQYF. The CDR3, as DNA: TGTGCCAGCACCGAAGTAGCGGGGGGATCCTACGAGCAGTACTTC.

J is TRBJ1-2 and V is TRBV6-5; D remains unclear. V lost 4 bases and J lost 4, with 16 bases in between. Looked up from germline, CDR1 is MNHEY and CDR2 is SVGAGI. The CDR3 sequence is 15 residues long. The CDR3 DNA follows: TGTGCCAGCAGTTTCGATCCGATGGTTTCCTATGGCTACACCTTC. Its protein is CASSFDPMVSYGYTF.

This rearrangement joins TRBV4-2 to TRBJ2-5; 10 bases are a match to TRBD2. Trimming took 0 bases from V and 5 from J; bases not matched to a gene: 3. This CDR3 has 15 amino acids. CDR1 is LGHNA, CDR2 YNFKEQ, per germline. CDR3 loop: CASSQDLAGVETQYF. DNA for the CDR3: TGTGCCAGCAGCCAAGACCTAGCGGGGGTCGAGACCCAGTACTTC.

The V and J genes are TRBV11-1 and TRBJ1-1; D gene ambiguous. Trimming stripped 5 bases from V and 5 bases from J, with 9 bases between. Per the germline V gene, CDR1 is SGHAT and CDR2 is FQDESV (reference sequence). This CDR3 region has 12 residues. The CDR3 loop is CASSPGRTEAFF. CDR3 DNA: TGTGCCAGCAGCCCGGGGAGGACTGAAGCTTTCTTT.

Notes on this clone: Additional DNA sequences in this sample encode the identical CDR3. The chain employs TRBV5-1 and TRBJ1-5; weak D call: TRBD1 (5 bases). Per germline, CDR1 SGHRS and CDR2 YFSETQ. Trimming stripped 0 bases from V and 2 bases from J, with 12 bases between. This CDR3 has 16 residues. CDR3 residues: CASSLGDLGGNQPQHF. The CDR3 nucleotides read TGCGCCAGCAGCTTGGGCGACCTGGGGGGCAATCAGCCCCAGCATTTT.

The chain uses TRBV29-1 and TRBJ2-3; 7 nucleotides match TRBD2. The CDR3 has 15 residues. Germline CDR1 is SQVTM and CDR2 is ANQGSEA. The trim removed 4 bases at V and 2 bases at J, leaving 9 bases unmatched. The CDR3 DNA reads TGCAGCGTTGGGGGTGCTAGCGGATACACAGATACGCAGTATTTT. Protein: CSVGGASGYTDTQYF.

With respect to this clone: Distinct nucleotide sequences in the sample also encode this CDR3. In DNA form, the CDR3 reads TGTGCCAGCAGCGGGGACAGCAATCAGCCCCAGCATTTT. Its translation is CASSGDSNQPQHF. The chain carries TRBV2 and TRBJ1-5; a possible D gene is TRBD1 (5 bases). Trimming cost V 6 bases and J 1 base, with 7 bases left between them. This CDR3 region has 13 residues. Germline V gene lookup returns CDR1 SNHLY and CDR2 FYNNEI.